Below are 12 T cell receptor beta chains sequenced from a single sample in a study of early T cells in non-severe SARS-CoV-2 infection. TCRdb re-derived calls from the 5' RACE reads in MiXCR, one entry per CDR3 protein. Of 65,000 to 85,000 distinct CDR3 sequences in the sample, 15% were seen once. What was sequenced was whole blood. The origin of the receptors is an adult who was a healthcare worker with PCR-confirmed SARS-CoV-2 infection or an uninfected control (not recorded which).

The J gene is TRBJ2-1, the V gene TRBV20-1, with a possible D match to TRBD2 (6 bases). The V end lost 3 bases, the J end lost 7 bases, and 10 bases lay between the germline ends. The CDR3 sequence is 12 residues long. Germline values: CDR1 DFQATT, CDR2 SNEGSKA (reference sequence). The CDR3 DNA sequence: TGCAGTGCTAGGCTGGCGGGGAATGAGCAGTTCTTC. Translating it yields CSARLAGNEQFF.

The V and J genes are TRBV5-1 and TRBJ2-7, with D possibly matching TRBD2 (6 bases). The ends were cut back, 2 bases at V and 0 bases at J, with 18 bases in the middle. The CDR3 is 17 amino acids. Germline loops: CDR1 SGHRS, CDR2 YFSETQ. Written as DNA, the CDR3 is TGCGCCAGCAGCTTCTCCCCCGGGACTCCTTTCTCCTACGAGCAGTACTTC. Its translation is CASSFSPGTPFSYEQYF.

This clonotype has a count of ten or more. The CDR3 DNA follows: TGTGCCATCAGTGAGTCCGGCTACGAGCAGTACTTC. Translated, it gives CAISESGYEQYF. The chain combines TRBV10-3 with TRBJ2-7; D is unclear. This CDR3 has 12 residues. V shed 0 bases and J shed 3 bases, with 3 bases lying between them. Per the germline V gene, CDR1 is ENHRY and CDR2 is SYGVKD.

The V and J genes are TRBV7-9 and TRBJ1-2; the D is unclear. In germline, CDR1 is SEHNR, CDR2 FQNEAQ (reference sequence). The V gene lost 5 bases and the J gene lost 6 bases, with 22 bases spanning the gap. This CDR3 is 16 amino acids long. CDR3 coding DNA: TGTGCCAGCAGCCCGGGAGGGATTGGAGGCGGGGATGGCTACACCTTC. Translating it yields CASSPGGIGGGDGYTF.

This clonotype came up a few times. This sequence joins TRBV18 and TRBJ1-5; no clear D. Germline values: CDR1 KGHSH, CDR2 LQKENI. V lost 3 bases and J lost 7, with 10 bases in between. The CDR3 is 13 residues long. As DNA, the CDR3 is TGTGCCAGCTCACCGGGAGGTGGCCAGCCCCAGCATTTT. Encoded protein: CASSPGGGQPQHF.

The chain joins TRBV4-3 to TRBJ2-7, with D possibly being TRBD2 (5 bases). Trimming removed 2 bases from V and 2 bases from J, with 7 bases in between. Germline lookup yields CDR1 LGHNA and CDR2 YSLEER. This CDR3 is built from 13 residues. The CDR3 nucleotides are TGCGCCAGCAGCCAAACTAGGGCCTACGAGCAGTACTTC. Protein sequence: CASSQTRAYEQYF.

This clonotype showed up just a few times. The V gene is TRBV3-1, the J gene TRBJ2-4; 7 bases map to TRBD1. The junction had 12 bases not matched to a gene; V was cut back by 4 bases and J by 15 bases. This CDR3 is 13 amino acids long. The germline V gene has CDR1 LGHDT and CDR2 YNNKEL (reference sequence). The CDR3 reads CASSLSRDSHPYF. Here the CDR3 DNA reads TGTGCCAGCAGCCTCTCTCGGGACAGCCATCCGTACTTC.

The gene calls are TRBV7-3 and TRBJ2-3; D unclear. From germline, CDR1 is SGHTA and CDR2 FQGTGA. This CDR3 is built from 16 residues. Deletions cut 1 base from V and 0 bases from J, with 11 bases between. The CDR3 sequence: CASSLSRSSSTDTQYF. CDR3 coding DNA: TGTGCCAGCAGCTTAAGCAGGAGTAGTAGCACAGATACGCAGTATTTT.

The table lists this clonotype with a few counts. The chain employs TRBV18 and TRBJ2-7; D unresolved. V was trimmed by 2 bases and J by 5 bases, leaving 19 bases between them. The germline V gene encodes CDR1 KGHSH and CDR2 LQKENI. The CDR3 totals 16 residues. CDR3 region: CASSPKGKVNRDEQYF. The DNA of the CDR3 is TGTGCCAGCTCACCAAAGGGAAAGGTTAATAGGGACGAGCAGTACTTC. The full variable domain, rest sourced from reference TRBV18 and TRBJ2-7, is NAGVMQNPRHLVRRRGQEARLRCSPMKGHSHVYWYRQLPEEGLKFMVYLQKENIIDESGMPKERFSAEFPKEGPSILRIQQVVRGDSAAYFCASSPKGKVNRDEQYFGPGTRLTVT.

This clonotype was counted at least ten times. V gene TRBV28 combines with J gene TRBJ2-4; TRBD2 agrees at 8 bases. The germline V gene has CDR1 MDHEN and CDR2 SYDVKM. The trim removed 5 bases at V and 0 bases at J, leaving 3 bases unmatched. This CDR3 has 15 amino acids. The CDR3 nucleotides are TGTGCCAGCAGTGGACTAGCCCTAGCCAAAAACATTCAGTACTTC. Encoded protein: CASSGLALAKNIQYF. The complete variable domain, with remaining parts taken from reference TRBV28 and TRBJ2-4, reads DVKVTQSSRYLVKRTGEKVFLECVQDMDHENMFWYRQDPGLGLRLIYFSYDVKMKEKGDIPEGYSVSREKKERFSLILESASTNQTSMYLCASSGLALAKNIQYFGAGTRLSVL.

This clonotype showed up just a few times. This sequence joins TRBV30 and TRBJ2-3, with D perhaps TRBD2 (6 bases). The V end was cut by 3 bases, the J end by 2 bases, with 15 bases between. Germline assignment: CDR1 GTSNPN and CDR2 SVGIG (reference sequence). CDR3 length: 15 amino acids. CDR3 protein: CAWSDGTGLTDTQYF. The CDR3 region has the DNA TGTGCCTGGAGCGACGGGACTGGACTCACAGATACGCAGTATTTT.

This clonotype was found many times. The chain employs TRBV6-5 and TRBJ2-3, with 12 bases matching TRBD2. The germline gives CDR1 MNHEY, CDR2 SVGAGI. Losses at the gene ends were 6 bases for V and 1 base for J; bases not matched to a gene: 8. This CDR3 spans 17 amino acids. CDR3 residues: CASSPLAGGLGTDTQYF. CDR3 sequence (DNA): TGTGCCAGCAGCCCACTAGCGGGGGGCCTTGGCACAGATACGCAGTATTTT.